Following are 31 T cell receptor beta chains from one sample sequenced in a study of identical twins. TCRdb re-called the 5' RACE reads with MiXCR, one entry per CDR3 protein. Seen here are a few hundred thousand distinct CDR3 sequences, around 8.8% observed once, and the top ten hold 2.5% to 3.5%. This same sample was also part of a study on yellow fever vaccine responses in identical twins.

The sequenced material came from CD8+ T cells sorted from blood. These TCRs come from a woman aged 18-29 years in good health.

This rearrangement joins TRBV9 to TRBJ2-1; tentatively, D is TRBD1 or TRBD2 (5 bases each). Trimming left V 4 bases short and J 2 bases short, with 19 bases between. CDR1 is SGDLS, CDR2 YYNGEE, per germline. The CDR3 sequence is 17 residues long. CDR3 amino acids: CASSRAQRPGPYNEQFF. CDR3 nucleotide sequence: TGTGCCAGCAGCAGAGCCCAACGGCCGGGGCCCTACAATGAGCAGTTCTTC.

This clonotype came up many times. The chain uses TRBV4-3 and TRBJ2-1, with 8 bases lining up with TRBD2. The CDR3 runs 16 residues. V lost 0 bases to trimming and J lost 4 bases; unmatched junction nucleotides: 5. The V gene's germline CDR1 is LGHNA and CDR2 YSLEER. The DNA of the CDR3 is TGCGCCAGCAGCCAAGAGATCAGCGGGAGTTACAATGAGCAGTTCTTC. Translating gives CASSQEISGSYNEQFF.

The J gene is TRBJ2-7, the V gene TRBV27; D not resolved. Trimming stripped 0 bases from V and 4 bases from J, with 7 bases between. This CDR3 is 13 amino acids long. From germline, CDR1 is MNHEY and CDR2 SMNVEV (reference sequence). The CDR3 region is CASSLSRQYEQYF. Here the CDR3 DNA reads TGTGCCAGCAGTTTATCCCGCCAGTACGAGCAGTACTTC.

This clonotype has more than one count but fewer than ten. The CDR3 region is CASSLLGATDTQYF. CDR3 nucleotides: TGTGCCAGCAGCTTACTCGGGGCCACAGATACGCAGTATTTT. V and J are TRBV7-3 and TRBJ2-3; either TRBD1 or TRBD2 may fit D (5 bases each). V dropped 2 bases and J dropped 2 bases, with 8 bases sitting between them. This CDR3 is built from 14 residues. Looked up from germline, CDR1 is SGHTA and CDR2 is FQGTGA.

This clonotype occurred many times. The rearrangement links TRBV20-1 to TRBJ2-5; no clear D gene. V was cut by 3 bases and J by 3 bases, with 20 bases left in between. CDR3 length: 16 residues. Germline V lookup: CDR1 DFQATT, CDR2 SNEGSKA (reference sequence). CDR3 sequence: CSASELWLEDKETQYF. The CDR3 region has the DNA TGCAGTGCTAGCGAATTGTGGCTAGAAGACAAAGAGACCCAGTACTTC.

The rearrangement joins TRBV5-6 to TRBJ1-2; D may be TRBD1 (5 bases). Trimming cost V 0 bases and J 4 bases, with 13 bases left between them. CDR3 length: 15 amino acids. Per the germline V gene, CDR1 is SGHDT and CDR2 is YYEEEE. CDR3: CASSLARGSVYGYTF. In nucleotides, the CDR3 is TGTGCCAGCAGCTTGGCTCGGGGCTCGGTCTATGGCTACACCTTC.

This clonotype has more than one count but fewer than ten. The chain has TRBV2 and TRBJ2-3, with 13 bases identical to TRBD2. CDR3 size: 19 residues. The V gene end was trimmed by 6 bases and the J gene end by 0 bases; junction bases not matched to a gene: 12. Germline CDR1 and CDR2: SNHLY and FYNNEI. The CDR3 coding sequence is TGTGCCAGCAGCCCGGGACTAGCGGGGCCCTCTACTAGCACAGATACGCAGTATTTT. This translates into CASSPGLAGPSTSTDTQYF.

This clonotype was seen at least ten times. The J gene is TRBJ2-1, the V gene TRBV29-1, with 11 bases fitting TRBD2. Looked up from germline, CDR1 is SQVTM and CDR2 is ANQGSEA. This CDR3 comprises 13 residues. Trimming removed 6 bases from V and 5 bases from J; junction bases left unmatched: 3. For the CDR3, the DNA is TGCAGCGTAGTAGCGGGAGGGAACAATGAGCAGTTCTTC. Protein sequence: CSVVAGGNNEQFF.

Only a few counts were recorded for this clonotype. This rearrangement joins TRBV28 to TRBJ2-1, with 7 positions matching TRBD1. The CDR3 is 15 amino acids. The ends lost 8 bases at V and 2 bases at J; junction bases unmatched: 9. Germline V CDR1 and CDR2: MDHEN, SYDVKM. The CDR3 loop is CASRSQGVAYNEQFF. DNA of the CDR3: TGTGCCAGCCGATCTCAGGGGGTAGCCTACAATGAGCAGTTCTTC.

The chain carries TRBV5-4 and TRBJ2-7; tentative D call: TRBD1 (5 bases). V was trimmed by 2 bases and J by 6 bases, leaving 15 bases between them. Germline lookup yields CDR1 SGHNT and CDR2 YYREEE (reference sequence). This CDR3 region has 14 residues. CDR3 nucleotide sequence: TGTGCCAGCAGCTTACGCCAGGGCCTCGCCGAGCAGTACTTC. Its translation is CASSLRQGLAEQYF.

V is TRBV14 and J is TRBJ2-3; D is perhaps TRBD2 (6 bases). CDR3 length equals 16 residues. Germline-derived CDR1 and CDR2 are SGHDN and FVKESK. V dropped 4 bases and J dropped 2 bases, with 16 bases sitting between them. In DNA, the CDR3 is TGTGCCAGCAGCCTCGGTCGGGACTCCCTCACAGATACGCAGTATTTT. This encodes CASSLGRDSLTDTQYF.

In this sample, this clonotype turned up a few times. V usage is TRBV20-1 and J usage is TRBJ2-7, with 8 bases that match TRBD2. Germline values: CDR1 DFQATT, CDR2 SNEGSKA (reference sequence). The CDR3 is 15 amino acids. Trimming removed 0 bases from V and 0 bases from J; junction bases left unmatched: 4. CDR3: CSARDHSGDSYEQYF. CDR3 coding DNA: TGCAGTGCTAGAGATCATAGCGGGGACTCCTACGAGCAGTACTTC.

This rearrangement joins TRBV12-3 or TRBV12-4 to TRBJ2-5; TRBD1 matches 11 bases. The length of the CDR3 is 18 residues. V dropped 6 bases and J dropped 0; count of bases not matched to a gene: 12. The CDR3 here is CASRGQGGDGWDQETQYF. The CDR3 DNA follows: TGTGCCAGCAGGGGACAGGGGGGAGACGGGTGGGACCAAGAGACCCAGTACTTC.

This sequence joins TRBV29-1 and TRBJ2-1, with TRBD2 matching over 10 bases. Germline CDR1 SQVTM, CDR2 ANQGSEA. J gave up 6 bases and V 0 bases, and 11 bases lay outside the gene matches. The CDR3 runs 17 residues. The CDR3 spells CSVEDLLGASGSNEQFF. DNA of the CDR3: TGCAGCGTTGAAGATCTCCTGGGGGCTAGCGGGAGCAATGAGCAGTTCTTC.

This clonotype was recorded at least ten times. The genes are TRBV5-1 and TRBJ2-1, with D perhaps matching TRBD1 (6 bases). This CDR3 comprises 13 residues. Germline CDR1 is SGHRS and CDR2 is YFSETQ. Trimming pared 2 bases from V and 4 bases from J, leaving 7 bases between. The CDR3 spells CASSFDRYNEQFF. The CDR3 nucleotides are TGCGCCAGCAGCTTTGACAGGTACAATGAGCAGTTCTTC.

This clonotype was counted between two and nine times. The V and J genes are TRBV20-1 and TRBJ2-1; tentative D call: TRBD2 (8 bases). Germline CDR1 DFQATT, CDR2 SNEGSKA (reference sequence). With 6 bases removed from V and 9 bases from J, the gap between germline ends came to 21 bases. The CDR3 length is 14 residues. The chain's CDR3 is CSAYGTRGLGEQFF. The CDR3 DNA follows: TGCAGTGCGTACGGGACTAGGGGGCTGGGTGAGCAGTTCTTC.

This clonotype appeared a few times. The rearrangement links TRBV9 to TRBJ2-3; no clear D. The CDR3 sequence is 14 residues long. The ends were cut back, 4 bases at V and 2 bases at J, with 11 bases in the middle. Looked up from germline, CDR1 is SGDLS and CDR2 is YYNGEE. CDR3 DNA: TGTGCCAGCAGCCTCCACCAGTCCACAGATACGCAGTATTTT. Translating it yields CASSLHQSTDTQYF. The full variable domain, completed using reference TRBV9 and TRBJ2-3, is DSGVTQTPKHLITATGQRVTLRCSPRSGDLSVYWYQQSLDQGLQFLIQYYNGEERAKGNILERFSAQQFPDLHSELNLSSLELGDSALYFCASSLHQSTDTQYFGPGTRLTVL.

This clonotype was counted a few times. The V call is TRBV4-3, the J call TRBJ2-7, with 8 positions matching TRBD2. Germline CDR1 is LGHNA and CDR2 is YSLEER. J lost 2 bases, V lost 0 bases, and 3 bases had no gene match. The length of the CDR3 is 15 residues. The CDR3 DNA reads TGCGCCAGCAGCCAAGATATTAGCGGGACCTACGAGCAGTACTTC. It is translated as CASSQDISGTYEQYF.

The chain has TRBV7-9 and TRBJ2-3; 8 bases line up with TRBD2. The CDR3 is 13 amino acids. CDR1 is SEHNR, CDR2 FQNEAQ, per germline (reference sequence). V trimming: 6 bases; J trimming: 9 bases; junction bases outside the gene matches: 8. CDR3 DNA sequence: TGTGCCAGCAGTTACCCGGGAGGGCCGACGCAGTATTTT. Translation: CASSYPGGPTQYF.

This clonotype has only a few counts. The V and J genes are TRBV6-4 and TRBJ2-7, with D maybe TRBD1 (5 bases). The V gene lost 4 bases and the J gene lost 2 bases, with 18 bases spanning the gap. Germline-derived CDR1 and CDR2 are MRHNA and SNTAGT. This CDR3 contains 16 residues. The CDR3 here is CASSGVVGVAPYEQYF. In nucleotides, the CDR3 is TGTGCCAGCAGTGGGGTAGTAGGGGTCGCTCCCTACGAGCAGTACTTC.

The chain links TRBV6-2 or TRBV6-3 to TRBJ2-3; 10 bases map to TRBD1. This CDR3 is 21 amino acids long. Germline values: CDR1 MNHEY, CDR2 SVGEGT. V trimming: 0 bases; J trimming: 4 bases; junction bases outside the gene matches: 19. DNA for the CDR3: TGTGCCAGCAGTTACTCGAGTTTTTGGGAGAGGGACAGGGGAGGGCCAGATACGCAGTATTTT. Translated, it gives CASSYSSFWERDRGGPDTQYF.

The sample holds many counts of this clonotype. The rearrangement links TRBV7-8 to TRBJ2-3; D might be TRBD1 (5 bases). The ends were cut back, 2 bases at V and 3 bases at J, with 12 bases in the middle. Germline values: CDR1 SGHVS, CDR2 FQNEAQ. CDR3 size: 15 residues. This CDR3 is CASSLSRSGTDTQYF. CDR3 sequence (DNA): TGTGCCAGCAGCTTATCACGATCAGGGACAGATACGCAGTATTTT.

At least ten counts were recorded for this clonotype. CDR3 nucleotides: TGCAGCGTTGAAGATGGGGGCCGGATGGCCCGTTCCGAGCAGTACTTC. Amino acid sequence: CSVEDGGRMARSEQYF. The rearrangement joins TRBV29-1 to TRBJ2-7, with D tentatively TRBD1 (6 bases). The V gene lost 0 bases and the J gene lost 6 bases, with 21 bases spanning the gap. This CDR3 comprises 16 residues. Germline CDR1 is SQVTM and CDR2 is ANQGSEA.

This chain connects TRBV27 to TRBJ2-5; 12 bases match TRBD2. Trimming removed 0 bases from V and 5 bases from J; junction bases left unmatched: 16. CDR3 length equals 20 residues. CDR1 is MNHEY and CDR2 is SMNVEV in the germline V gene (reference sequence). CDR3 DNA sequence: TGTGCCAGCAGTTTATCGTTGGGTGAAATTGGACTAGCGGGGTGGGAGACCCAGTACTTC. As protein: CASSLSLGEIGLAGWETQYF.

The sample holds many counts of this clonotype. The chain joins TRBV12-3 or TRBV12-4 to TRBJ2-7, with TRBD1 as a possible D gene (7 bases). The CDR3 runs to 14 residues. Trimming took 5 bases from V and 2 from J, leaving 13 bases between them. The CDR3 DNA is TGTGCCAGCAGTCCGGCGGGACAGACCTACGAGCAGTACTTC. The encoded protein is CASSPAGQTYEQYF.

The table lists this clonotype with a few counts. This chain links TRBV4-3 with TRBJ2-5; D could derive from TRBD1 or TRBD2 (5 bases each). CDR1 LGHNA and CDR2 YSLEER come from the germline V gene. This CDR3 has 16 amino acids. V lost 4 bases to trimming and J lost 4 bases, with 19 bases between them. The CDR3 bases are TGCGCCAGCAGCCCATCTTTGATGGGGGACCCAGAGACCCAGTACTTC. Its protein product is CASSPSLMGDPETQYF.

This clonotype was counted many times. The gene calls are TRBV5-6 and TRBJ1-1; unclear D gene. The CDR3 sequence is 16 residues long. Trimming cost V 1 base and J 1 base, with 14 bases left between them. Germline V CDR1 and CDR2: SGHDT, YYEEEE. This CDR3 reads CASSLMAAEQNTEAFF. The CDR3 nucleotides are TGTGCCAGCAGCTTGATGGCAGCCGAACAGAACACTGAAGCTTTCTTT.

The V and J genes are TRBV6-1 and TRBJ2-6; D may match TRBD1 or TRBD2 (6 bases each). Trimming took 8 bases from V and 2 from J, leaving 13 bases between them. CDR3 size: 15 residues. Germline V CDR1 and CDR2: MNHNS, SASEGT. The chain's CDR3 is CASRETGTGANVLTF. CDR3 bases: TGTGCCAGCCGGGAGACAGGAACTGGGGCCAACGTCCTGACTTTC.

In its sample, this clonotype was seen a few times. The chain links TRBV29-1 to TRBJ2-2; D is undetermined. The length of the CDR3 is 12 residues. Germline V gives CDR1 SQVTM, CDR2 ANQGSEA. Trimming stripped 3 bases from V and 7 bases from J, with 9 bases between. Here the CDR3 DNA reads TGCAGCGTTGATATGGCGGTCGGGGAGCTGTTTTTT. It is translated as CSVDMAVGELFF.

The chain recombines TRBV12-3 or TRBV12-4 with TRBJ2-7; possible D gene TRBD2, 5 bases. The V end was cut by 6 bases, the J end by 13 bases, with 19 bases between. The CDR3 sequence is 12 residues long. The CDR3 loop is CASSLSPTGFYF. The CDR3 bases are TGTGCCAGCAGCCTATCGCCGACGGGATTTTACTTC.

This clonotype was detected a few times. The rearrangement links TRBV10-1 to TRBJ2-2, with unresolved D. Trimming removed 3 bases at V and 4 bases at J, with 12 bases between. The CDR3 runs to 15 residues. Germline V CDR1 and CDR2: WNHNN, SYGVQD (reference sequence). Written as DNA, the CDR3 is TGCGCCAGCAGTGAAGGGATCCTACGCACCGGGGAGCTGTTTTTT. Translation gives CASSEGILRTGELFF.